The T cell receptor beta chain described here comes from a study of beta chain features in type 1 diabetes. Whole-study context: Similarity in age, gender and cell yields was seen between patients and healthy donors. Regarding the study as a whole: There was a moderate but significant shortening of TCRB CDR3s in all four CD4+ subsets of Type 1 diabetes patients. PCR, the amplification step, might favor shorter templates, equally in patients and controls.

This CDR3 comprises 14 residues. Germline CDR1 reads SGHDT; CDR2 reads YYEEEE. After removal of 5 bases from V and 0 bases from J, the junction contained 2 bases not matched to a gene. The isolated RNA, all of it, was reverse transcribed, so expressed TCRB transcripts were what got sequenced. Profiled with immunoSEQ multiplex PCR; TCRdb holds only in-frame clones, not every one. The table lists about 710,000 clones, over 12% of them singletons. Staining for CD45RO/CCR7/CD25/CD127/CD95/CD27 allowed sorting of CD4+ naive, central memory, regulatory and stem cell-like memory cells. On this clone itself: Its antigen remains unknown.

This sequence originates from a man younger than 35 with type 1 diabetes. This chain connects TRBV5-6 to TRBJ1-2; 9 positions agree with TRBD1. Input material: naive CD4+ T cells from blood. CDR3 in DNA: TGTGCCAGCAGTAGGGACAGGGCTAACTATGGCTACACCTTC. Translation gives CASSRDRANYGYTF.